The 32 T cell receptor beta chains in this list originate from one sample, sequenced in a study of cytomegalovirus exposure and HLA in healthy donors. Use of 60 Vbeta and 13 Jbeta primers characterized the PCR. TCRdb keeps only in-frame clones here, not all; method: immunoSEQ multiplex PCR. The sample records around 180,000 clones, 85% being singletons. Sequencing used PBMCs. The receptor set was obtained from a boy younger than 10 in good health and CMV-seronegative.

This clone turned up a few times. The chain links TRBV5-1 to TRBJ1-1; a possible D gene is TRBD1 (5 bases). V lost 7 bases and J lost 6, with 19 bases in between. Looked up from germline, CDR1 is SGHRS and CDR2 is YFSETQ. CDR3 length equals 14 residues. The CDR3 nucleotides read TGCGCCAGCGCGGGGGAAGGGGAGGTGGCTGAAGCTTTCTTT. The encoded protein is CASAGEGEVAEAFF.

This chain links TRBV6-5 with TRBJ2-3; a possible D gene is TRBD2 (5 bases). The CDR3 sequence is 14 residues long. Germline CDR1 MNHEY, CDR2 SVGAGI. V was cut by 6 bases and J by 0 bases, with 10 bases left in between. The CDR3 DNA sequence: TGTGCCAGCAGCCCCACTAGTAGCACAGATACGCAGTATTTT. This gives the protein CASSPTSSTDTQYF.

The V and J genes are TRBV2 and TRBJ2-1; D is uncertain. The V and J ends lost 6 bases and 0 bases respectively, with 12 bases between them. CDR3 length: 15 residues. The germline V gene has CDR1 SNHLY and CDR2 FYNNEI. CDR3 region: CASSAPPSSYNEQFF. CDR3 bases: TGTGCCAGCAGCGCTCCTCCCAGCTCCTACAATGAGCAGTTCTTC.

The rearrangement uses TRBV18 and TRBJ2-2, with D unresolved. Deletions cut 3 bases from V and 0 bases from J, with 17 bases between. The V gene's germline CDR1 is KGHSH and CDR2 LQKENI. The CDR3 runs to 18 residues. DNA for the CDR3: TGTGCCAGCTCACCGGCCGGTGGAGCATCCGCGAACACCGGGGAGCTGTTTTTT. Translating gives CASSPAGGASANTGELFF.

The V and J genes are TRBV30 and TRBJ2-2, with D maybe TRBD2 (6 bases). Trimming removed 1 base at V and 7 bases at J, with 10 bases between. CDR1 GTSNPN and CDR2 SVGIG come from the germline V gene (reference sequence). This CDR3 is 13 amino acids long. The CDR3 DNA sequence: TGTGCCTGGAGTGATGCGGGGTACGGGGAGCTGTTTTTT. Residues: CAWSDAGYGELFF. Looking up the rest from reference TRBV30 and TRBJ2-2 gives the full variable domain: SQTIHQWPATLVQPVGSPLSLECTVEGTSNPNLYWYRQAAGRGLQLLFYSVGIGQISSEVPQNLSASRPQDRQFILSSKKLLLSDSGFYLCAWSDAGYGELFFGEGSRLTVL.

The chain carries TRBV28 and TRBJ2-7; a weak D match, TRBD1 (6 bases). V was trimmed by 5 bases and J by 1 base, leaving 9 bases between them. CDR1 is MDHEN, CDR2 SYDVKM, per germline. The CDR3 extends over 13 amino acids. The CDR3 here is CASSRQASYEQYV. CDR3 nucleotide sequence: TGTGCCAGCAGTCGACAGGCTTCCTACGAGCAGTACGTC.

The chain joins TRBV27 to TRBJ2-3, with D possibly being TRBD1 (6 bases). Trimming left V 4 bases short and J 3 bases short, with 11 bases between. CDR3 size: 14 residues. CDR1 MNHEY and CDR2 SMNVEV come from the germline V gene (reference sequence). The CDR3 region has the DNA TGTGCCAGCAGTTATCACAGGGTTACAGATACGCAGTATTTT. Residues: CASSYHRVTDTQYF.

J is TRBJ2-1 and V is TRBV7-6; the D gene is possibly TRBD2 (6 bases). There are 17 residues in the CDR3. V was pared by 5 bases and J by 7 bases, with 24 bases between. CDR1 is SGHVS, CDR2 FNYEAQ, per germline. The CDR3 loop is CASSPTQGRGPWNEQFF. CDR3 coding DNA: TGTGCCAGCAGCCCAACCCAAGGGCGGGGCCCATGGAATGAGCAGTTCTTC.

The rearrangement links TRBV6-5 to TRBJ2-7, with 7 nucleotides matching TRBD1. V trimming: 5 bases; J trimming: 3 bases; junction bases outside the gene matches: 4. CDR1 and CDR2 (germline): MNHEY, SVGAGI. CDR3 length: 13 amino acids. CDR3 coding DNA: TGTGCCAGCAGTAAGCGACAGGGCTACGAGCAGTACGTC. This encodes CASSKRQGYEQYV.

The chain links TRBV6-4 to TRBJ2-7, with 11 bases fitting TRBD1. The CDR3 extends over 14 amino acids. The V gene's germline CDR1 is MRHNA and CDR2 SNTAGT. J was trimmed by 4 bases and V by 5 bases; bases with no gene match: 4. The CDR3 is CASSIRDRGYEQYF. DNA for the CDR3: TGTGCCAGCAGTATCCGGGACAGGGGGTACGAGCAGTACTTC.

This clone has just a few counts. The chain has TRBV28 and TRBJ1-1; no reliable D call. From germline, CDR1 is MDHEN and CDR2 SYDVKM. The CDR3 has 14 amino acids. V was shortened by 3 bases and J by 0 bases, with 8 bases between the two germline ends. DNA of the CDR3: TGTGCCAGCAGTTTGAGGGCTTTGAACACTGAAGCTTTCTTT. Translating gives CASSLRALNTEAFF.

The chain links TRBV6-6 to TRBJ1-2, with TRBD1 matching 8 bases. Germline V CDR1 and CDR2: MNHNY, SVGAGI (reference sequence). CDR3 size: 12 residues. The junction had 6 bases not matched to a gene; V was cut back by 5 bases and J by 10 bases. Written as DNA, the CDR3 is TGTGCCAGCAGTCCCCGGACAGGGTTCTACACCTTC. It encodes CASSPRTGFYTF.

The gene calls are TRBV7-3 and TRBJ2-1; 8 bases map to TRBD2. With V trimmed by 0 bases and J by 9 bases, 10 bases remained unmatched. Germline V gene data show CDR1 as SGHTA and CDR2 as FQGTGA. The length of the CDR3 is 16 residues. The CDR3 sequence: CASSLTGTRRFSEQFF. The CDR3 nucleotides are TGTGCCAGCAGCTTAACCGGGACTAGAAGATTCAGTGAGCAGTTCTTC.

The rearrangement links TRBV10-3 to TRBJ1-1; TRBD1 agrees at 9 bases. Germline assignment: CDR1 ENHRY and CDR2 SYGVKD. Trimming took 6 bases from V and 5 from J; bases not matched to a gene: 4. There are 13 residues in the CDR3. The CDR3 loop reads CAIREDRGTEAFF. The CDR3 bases are TGTGCCATCAGGGAGGACAGGGGAACTGAAGCTTTCTTT.

The rearrangement joins TRBV14 to TRBJ2-3; D is uncertain. The CDR3 loop spans 13 amino acids. The V gene lost 6 bases and the J gene lost 0 bases, with 7 bases spanning the gap. CDR1 is SGHDN, CDR2 FVKESK, per germline. DNA of the CDR3: TGTGCCAGCAGTCGAACTAGCACAGATACGCAGTATTTT. Translated: CASSRTSTDTQYF.

V gene TRBV11-2 combines with J gene TRBJ2-3, with 10 bases matching TRBD1. In germline, CDR1 is SGHAT, CDR2 FQNNGV. This CDR3 region has 15 residues. Trimming at V came to 3 bases and at J to 3 bases, leaving 3 bases not matched to a gene. The CDR3 is CASSLGQGRTDTQYF. CDR3 coding DNA: TGTGCCAGCAGCTTGGGACAGGGGAGGACAGATACGCAGTATTTT.

The chain recombines TRBV6-1 with TRBJ2-2; 8 nucleotides line up with TRBD2. V dropped 2 bases and J dropped 6; count of bases not matched to a gene: 8. The CDR3 spans 16 residues. CDR1 is MNHNS and CDR2 is SASEGT in the germline V gene. The CDR3 loop reads CASSELGLVLSGELFF. The CDR3 coding sequence is TGTGCCAGCAGTGAATTGGGACTAGTTCTATCCGGGGAGCTGTTTTTT.

The sample holds one count of this clone. The rearrangement links TRBV5-8 to TRBJ2-7, with TRBD1 as a possible D gene (5 bases). The CDR3 is 12 residues long. Germline CDR1 and CDR2: SGHTS and YDEGEE. V dropped 0 bases and J dropped 9 bases, with 10 bases sitting between them. CDR3 DNA: TGTGCCAGCAGCTTGGTCAGGGTCGGGCAGTACGTC. Amino acids: CASSLVRVGQYV.

This clone has just one count. The V and J genes are TRBV9 and TRBJ2-1; possible D gene TRBD2, 6 bases. The CDR3 consists of 15 residues. V lost 3 bases and J 1 base, leaving 11 bases between the germline ends. Germline V gene lookup returns CDR1 SGDLS and CDR2 YYNGEE. The CDR3 DNA sequence: TGTGCCAGCAGCGAGCGGGCGGGTTCCTACAATGAGCAGTTCTTC. Translated, it gives CASSERAGSYNEQFF.

The V call is TRBV7-2, the J call TRBJ2-5; 10 bases line up with TRBD2. This CDR3 is 18 amino acids long. Germline CDR1 and CDR2: SGHTA and FQGNSA. V gave up 5 bases and J gave up 1 base; unmatched junction bases: 13. DNA of the CDR3: TGTGCCAGCAGCCACCGGGGTTTTCTAGCGGGGGCCCAAGAGACCCAGTACTTC. This gives the protein CASSHRGFLAGAQETQYF.

The gene calls are TRBV6-5 and TRBJ1-1; D is perhaps TRBD1 (5 bases). The germline V gene has CDR1 MNHEY and CDR2 SVGAGI. The V and J ends lost 5 bases and 1 base respectively, with 11 bases between them. The CDR3 spans 14 residues. The CDR3 loop is CASSRRDGNTEAFF. The CDR3 DNA reads as TGTGCCAGCAGTCGGCGGGACGGGAACACTGAAGCTTTCTTT.

Details on this clone: A read error may produce the germline difference seen at one junction end. The rearrangement joins TRBV27 to TRBJ1-4; a possible D gene is TRBD1 (5 bases). CDR1 is MNHEY, CDR2 SMNVEV, per germline (reference sequence). The CDR3 has 16 residues. In nucleotides, the CDR3 is TGTGCCAGCAGTTTCCTGCGGCAGGCGGGGGGTGAAAAACTGCTTTTT. Translating it yields CASSFLRQAGGEKLLF.

The genes are TRBV7-9 and TRBJ2-3, with D maybe TRBD2 (5 bases). CDR1 and CDR2 from the germline V gene are SEHNR and FQNEAQ (reference sequence). The V end lost 5 bases, the J end lost 1 base, and 16 bases lay between the germline ends. This CDR3 contains 16 residues. The CDR3 bases are TGTGCCAGCAGCCCCTCTCGGGGTCTAGGCACAGATACGCAGTATTTT. It translates to CASSPSRGLGTDTQYF.

This clone was seen a handful of times. The chain joins TRBV6-1 to TRBJ2-2, with 10 bases that match TRBD1. This CDR3 is built from 17 residues. CDR1 is MNHNS and CDR2 is SASEGT in the germline V gene. The V segment lost 4 bases and the J segment 2 bases; nucleotides outside the gene matches: 7. CDR3 residues: CASSVTGGAINTGELFF. The CDR3 DNA sequence: TGTGCCAGCAGTGTGACAGGGGGCGCAATCAACACCGGGGAGCTGTTTTTT.

The chain uses TRBV6-1 and TRBJ2-7; 7 positions agree with TRBD1. V was pared by 5 bases and J by 6 bases, with 7 bases of the junction left unmatched. In germline, CDR1 is MNHNS, CDR2 SASEGT. There are 13 residues in the CDR3. Here the CDR3 DNA reads TGTGCCAGCAGTCTTCCGGACAGGCGCGAGCAGTACTTC. It translates to CASSLPDRREQYF.

For the CDR3, the DNA is TGTGCCAGCAGCTTAGGGACAGGGACCTACGAGCAGTACTTC. Encoded protein: CASSLGTGTYEQYF. The chain uses TRBV11-3 and TRBJ2-7, with 8 bases that match TRBD1. Germline CDR1 reads SGHNT; CDR2 reads YENEEA. The junction had 1 base not matched to a gene; V was cut back by 1 base and J by 2 bases. This CDR3 has 14 residues.

The chain has TRBV5-6 and TRBJ1-3, with D unresolved. The CDR3 covers 14 residues. Trimming left V 3 bases short and J 7 bases short, with 14 bases between. Germline CDR1 SGHDT, CDR2 YYEEEE. In nucleotides, the CDR3 is TGTGCCAGCAGCTCACCGACCGGAGGGAACACCATATATTTT. It is translated as CASSSPTGGNTIYF. The full variable domain, with the rest looked up from reference TRBV5-6 and TRBJ1-3, is DAGVTQSPTHLIKTRGQQVTLRCSPKSGHDTVSWYQQALGQGPQFIFQYYEEEERQRGNFPDRFSGHQFPNYSSELNVNALLLGDSALYLCASSSPTGGNTIYFGEGSWLTVV.

This chain links TRBV30 with TRBJ2-1, with D maybe TRBD2 (5 bases). The CDR3 totals 14 residues. The germline CDR1 and CDR2 sequences are GTSNPN and SVGIG (reference sequence). Trimming removed 0 bases at V and 6 bases at J, with 12 bases between. The CDR3 region is CAWSVRDPVNEQFF. The CDR3 coding sequence is TGTGCCTGGAGTGTACGGGATCCGGTCAATGAGCAGTTCTTC. Combining the CDR3 with reference TRBV30 and TRBJ2-1 gives the whole variable domain SQTIHQWPATLVQPVGSPLSLECTVEGTSNPNLYWYRQAAGRGLQLLFYSVGIGQISSEVPQNLSASRPQDRQFILSSKKLLLSDSGFYLCAWSVRDPVNEQFFGPGTRLTVL.

The rearrangement links TRBV10-2 to TRBJ2-7; D is perhaps TRBD1 (6 bases). This CDR3 has 14 amino acids. V dropped 0 bases and J dropped 2 bases, with 8 bases sitting between them. Germline V gene sequence: CDR1 WSHSY, CDR2 SAAADI. The CDR3 DNA reads TGCGCCAGCAGTGAGTCTTGGGGGCCCTACGAGCAGTACGTC. This encodes CASSESWGPYEQYV.

The CDR3: CASQLKGNSYNEQFF. CDR3 coding DNA: TGCGCCAGCCAACTGAAGGGGAACTCCTACAATGAGCAGTTCTTC. The chain combines TRBV5-1 with TRBJ2-1; a weak D match, TRBD1 (5 bases). This CDR3 contains 15 residues. V lost 7 bases and J lost 0, with 14 bases in between. Germline V gene data show CDR1 as SGHRS and CDR2 as YFSETQ.

This chain uses TRBV28 with TRBJ2-7; the match to TRBD1 covers 10 bases. After removal of 5 bases from V and 2 bases from J, the junction contained 9 bases not matched to a gene. This CDR3 contains 16 residues. Germline CDR1 MDHEN, CDR2 SYDVKM. Written as DNA, the CDR3 is TGTGCCAGCAGTCTTGACAGGGGGCTTGGACCCTACGAGCAGTACGTC. It specifies CASSLDRGLGPYEQYV.

The chain employs TRBV1 and TRBJ1-1. TRBV1 is a known pseudogene. The CDR3 length is 12 residues. CDR3 amino acids: CTSSPTYTEAFF. The CDR3 DNA follows: TGCACCAGCAGCCCAACTTACACTGAAGCTTTCTTT.